This T cell receptor beta chain was observed in a study of early T cells in non-severe SARS-CoV-2 infection. Study-level background: Chains were unpaired, as sequencing was done on bulk RNA from unsorted whole blood.

Looked up from germline, CDR1 is SGHTA and CDR2 is FQGTGA. The ends were cut back, 0 bases at V and 4 bases at J, with 6 bases in the middle. The CDR3 consists of 13 residues. Individual cDNA molecules received unique molecular identifiers. TCRdb redid the calling of the 5' RACE reads with MiXCR, one entry per CDR3 protein. The table has about 130,000 distinct CDR3 sequences, more than 12% seen once. The sample comprised whole blood. The chain links TRBV7-3 to TRBJ2-5; D gene uncertain. This receptor was identified in an adult who was a healthcare worker with PCR-confirmed SARS-CoV-2 infection or an uninfected control (not recorded which). CDR3 region: CASSLTQLETQYF. The CDR3 nucleotides read TGTGCCAGCAGCTTAACTCAATTAGAGACCCAGTACTTC.